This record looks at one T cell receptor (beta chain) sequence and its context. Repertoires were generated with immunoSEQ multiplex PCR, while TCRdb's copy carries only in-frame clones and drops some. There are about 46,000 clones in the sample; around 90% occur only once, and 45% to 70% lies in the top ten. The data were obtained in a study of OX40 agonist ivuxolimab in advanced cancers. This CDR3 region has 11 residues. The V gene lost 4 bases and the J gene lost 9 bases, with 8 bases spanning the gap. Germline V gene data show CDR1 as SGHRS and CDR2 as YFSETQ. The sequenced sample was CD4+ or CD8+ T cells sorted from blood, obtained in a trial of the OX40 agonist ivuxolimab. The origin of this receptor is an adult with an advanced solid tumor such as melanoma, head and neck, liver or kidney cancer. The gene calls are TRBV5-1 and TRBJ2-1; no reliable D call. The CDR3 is CASSSNFEQFF. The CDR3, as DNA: TGCGCCAGCAGCAGCAATTTTGAGCAGTTCTTC. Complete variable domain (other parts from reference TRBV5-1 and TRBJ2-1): KAGVTQTPRYLIKTRGQQVTLSCSPISGHRSVSWYQQTPGQGLQFLFEYFSETQRNKGNFPGRFSGRQFSNSRSEMNVSTLELGDSALYLCASSSNFEQFFGPGTRLTVL.